The following is a T cell receptor (beta chain) sequence with its context. The source of the sample is a study of cytomegalovirus exposure and HLA in healthy donors. PCR used 60 Vbeta primers and 13 Jbeta primers. Here immunoSEQ multiplex PCR was the method, and the copy in TCRdb shows in-frame clones only, minus some. The sample carries 150,000 to 200,000 clones, around 80% recorded once. Germline V CDR1 and CDR2: SGHTA, FQGNSA. The CDR3 is made up of 17 amino acids. Deletions cut 6 bases from V and 0 bases from J, with 18 bases between. V is TRBV7-2 and J is TRBJ2-1; D may be TRBD2 (5 bases). The TCR comes from a woman aged 18-35 years in good health and CMV-seropositive. The sample was PBMCs. The CDR3 region is CASRYYGVVNSYNEQFF. As DNA, the CDR3 is TGTGCCAGCAGGTACTACGGGGTCGTTAACTCCTACAATGAGCAGTTCTTC. Variable domain in full (rest from reference TRBV7-2 and TRBJ2-1): GAGVSQSPSNKVTEKGKDVELRCDPISGHTALYWYRQSLGQGLEFLIYFQGNSAPDKSGLPSDRFSAERTGGSVSTLTIQRTQQEDSAVYLCASRYYGVVNSYNEQFFGPGTRLTVL.